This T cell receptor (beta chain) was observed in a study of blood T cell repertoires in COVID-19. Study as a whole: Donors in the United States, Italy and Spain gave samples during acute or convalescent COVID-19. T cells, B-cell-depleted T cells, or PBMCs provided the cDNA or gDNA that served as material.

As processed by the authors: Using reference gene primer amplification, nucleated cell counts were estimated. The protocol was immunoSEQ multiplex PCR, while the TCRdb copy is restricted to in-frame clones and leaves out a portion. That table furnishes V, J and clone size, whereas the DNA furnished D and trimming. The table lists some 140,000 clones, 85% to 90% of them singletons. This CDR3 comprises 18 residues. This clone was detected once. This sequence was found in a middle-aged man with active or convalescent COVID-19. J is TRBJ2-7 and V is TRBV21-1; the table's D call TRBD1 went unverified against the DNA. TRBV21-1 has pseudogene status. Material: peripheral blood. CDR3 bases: TGTGCCAGCGCCCAAGGAGGGACAGGGGACCCTGAAGGCTACGAGCAGTACTTC. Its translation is CASAQGGTGDPEGYEQYF.